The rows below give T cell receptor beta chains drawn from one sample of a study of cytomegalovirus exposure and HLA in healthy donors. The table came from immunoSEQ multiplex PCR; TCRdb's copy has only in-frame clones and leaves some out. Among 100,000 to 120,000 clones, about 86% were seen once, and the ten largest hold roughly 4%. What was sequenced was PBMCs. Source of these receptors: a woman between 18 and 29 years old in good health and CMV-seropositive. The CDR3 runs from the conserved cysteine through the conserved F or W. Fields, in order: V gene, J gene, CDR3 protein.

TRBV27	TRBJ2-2	CASSLSLLAGWGELFF
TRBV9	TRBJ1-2	CASSVAGGVGYTF
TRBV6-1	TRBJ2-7	CASSDAQAYEQYF
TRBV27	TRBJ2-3	CASSPRIAGNTDTQYF
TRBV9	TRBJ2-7	CASSPTQGGSYEQYF
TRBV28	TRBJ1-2	CASSLQIYGYTF
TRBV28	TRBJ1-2	CASSLLYRGYDGYTF
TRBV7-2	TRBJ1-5	CASSPRNQPQHF
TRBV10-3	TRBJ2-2	CAISPTGNTGELFF
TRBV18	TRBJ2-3	CASSPLLAGGPWDTQYF
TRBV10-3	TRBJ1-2	CAISAGEGYGYTF
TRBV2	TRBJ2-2	CASSVQGGGELFF
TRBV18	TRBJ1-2	CASSPMDRVGYGYTF
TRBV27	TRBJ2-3	CASRAAEEADTQYF
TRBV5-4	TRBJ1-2	CASSLPGDYGYTF
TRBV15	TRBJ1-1	CATSRERTGLGEAFF
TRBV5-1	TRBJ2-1	CASSASGGNEYNEQFF
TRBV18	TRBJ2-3	CASSPSVGNTDTQYF
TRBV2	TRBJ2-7	CASSERVSGGKQYF
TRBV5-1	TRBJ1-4	CASSSDREKLFF
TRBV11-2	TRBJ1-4	CASRSIRGKGEKLFF
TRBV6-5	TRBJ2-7	CASSLGQAPYEQYF
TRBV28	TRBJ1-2	CASSVYFGGYTF
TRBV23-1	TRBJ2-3	CASSRITGNTDTQYF
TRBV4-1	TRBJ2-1	CASSQDGGGSGSLYNEQFF
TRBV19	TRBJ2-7	CASKGGRKHNEQYF
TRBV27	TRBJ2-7	CASTPDRGTYEQYF
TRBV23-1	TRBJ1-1	CASGQGTEAFF
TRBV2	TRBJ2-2	CASSESSGGTGELFF
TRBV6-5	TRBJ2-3	CASSTGGDTQYF
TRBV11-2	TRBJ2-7	CASRLQDSYEQYF
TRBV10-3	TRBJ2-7	CAVAASYEQYF
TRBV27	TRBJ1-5	CASSPLWTGGNQPQHF
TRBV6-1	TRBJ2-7	CASRGQGAYEQYF
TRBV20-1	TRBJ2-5	CSAYKETQYF
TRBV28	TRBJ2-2	CASSVGHPLFF
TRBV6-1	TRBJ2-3	CASTGTYSTDTQYF
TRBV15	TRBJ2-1	CATSRRQREGNEQFF
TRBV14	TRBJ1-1	CASSQTGVTEAFF
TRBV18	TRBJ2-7	CASSPAVFGEQYF
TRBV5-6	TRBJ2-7	CASSLSGGAYEQYF
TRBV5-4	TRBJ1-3	CASSLGGSGGNTIYF
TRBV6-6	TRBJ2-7	CASTSSAGTGSDEQYF
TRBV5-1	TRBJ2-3	CASSLVAEADTQYF
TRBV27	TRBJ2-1	CASSSPLGLAGAPNNYNEQFF
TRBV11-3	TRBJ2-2	CASRQTGELFF
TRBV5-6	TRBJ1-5	CASSQQGLDQPQHF
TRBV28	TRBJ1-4	CASSLSPGGHEKLFF
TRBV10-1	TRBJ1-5	CASSDTTGTGVEAQHF
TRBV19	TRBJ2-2	CASSILRAINTGELFF
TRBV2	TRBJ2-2	CASRGAVTGELFF
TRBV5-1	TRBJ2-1	CASSLGAGRVGDEQFF
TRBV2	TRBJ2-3	CASDTGLFTDTQYF
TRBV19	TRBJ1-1	CASKRLGQENTEAFF
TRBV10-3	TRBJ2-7	CAIRQTGAGYEQYF
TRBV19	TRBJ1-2	CAATGQGSFYGYTF
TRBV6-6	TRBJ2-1	CASSYSGGEQFF
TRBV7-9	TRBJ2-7	CASSKTGFEQYF
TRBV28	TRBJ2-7	CASSLNTLANEQYF
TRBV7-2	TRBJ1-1	CASSFIRADTEAFF